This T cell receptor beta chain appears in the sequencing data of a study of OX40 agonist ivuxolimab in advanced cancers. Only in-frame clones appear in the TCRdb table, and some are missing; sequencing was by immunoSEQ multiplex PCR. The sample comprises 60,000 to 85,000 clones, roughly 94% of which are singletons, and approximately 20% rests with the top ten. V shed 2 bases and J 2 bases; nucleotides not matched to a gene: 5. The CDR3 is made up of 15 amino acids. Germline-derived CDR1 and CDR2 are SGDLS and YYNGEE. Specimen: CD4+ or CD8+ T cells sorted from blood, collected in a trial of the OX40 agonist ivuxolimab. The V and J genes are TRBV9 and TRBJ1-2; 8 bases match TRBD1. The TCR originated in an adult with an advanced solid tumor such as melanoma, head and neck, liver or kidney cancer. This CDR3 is CASSVTGEANYGYTF. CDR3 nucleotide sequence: TGTGCCAGCAGCGTGACAGGGGAGGCCAACTATGGCTACACCTTC.